This T cell receptor beta chain was recorded in a study of T cell responses to AZD1222 COVID-19 vaccine. V dropped 5 bases and J dropped 5; count of bases not matched to a gene: 20. The CDR3 loop spans 19 amino acids. The germline CDR1 and CDR2 sequences are KGHSH and LQKENI. TCRdb keeps only in-frame clones here, not all; method: immunoSEQ multiplex PCR. The table includes around 78,000 clones, under 90% detected once. This specimen consisted of peripheral blood, obtained 28 days after the second AZD1222 dose. J is TRBJ2-2 and V is TRBV18, with 7 bases fitting TRBD1. The sequence derives from an adult who received the AZD1222 COVID-19 vaccine. The CDR3 nucleotides read TGTGCCAGCTCAACTCTGTTTTCTAGTGACAGGGAACGGACCGGGGAGCTGTTTTTT. Protein product: CASSTLFSSDRERTGELFF.